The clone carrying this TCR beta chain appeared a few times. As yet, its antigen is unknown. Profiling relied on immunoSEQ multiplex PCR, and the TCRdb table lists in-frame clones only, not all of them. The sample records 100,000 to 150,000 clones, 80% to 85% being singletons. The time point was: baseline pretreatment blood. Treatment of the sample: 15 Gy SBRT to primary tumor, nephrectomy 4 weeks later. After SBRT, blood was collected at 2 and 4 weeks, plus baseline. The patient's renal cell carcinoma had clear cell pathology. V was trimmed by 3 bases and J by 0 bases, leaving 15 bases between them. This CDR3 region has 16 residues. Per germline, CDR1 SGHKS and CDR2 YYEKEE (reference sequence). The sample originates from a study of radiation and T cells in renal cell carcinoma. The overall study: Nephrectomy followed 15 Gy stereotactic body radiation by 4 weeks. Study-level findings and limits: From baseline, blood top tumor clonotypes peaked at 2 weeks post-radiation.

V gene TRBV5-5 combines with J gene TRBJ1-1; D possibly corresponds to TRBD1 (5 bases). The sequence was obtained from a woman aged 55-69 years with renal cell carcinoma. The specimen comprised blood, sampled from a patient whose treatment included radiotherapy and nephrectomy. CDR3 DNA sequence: TGTGCCAGCAGCTATATTAGCGGGGGGGTGAACACTGAAGCTTTCTTT. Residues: CASSYISGGVNTEAFF.